The source of this T cell receptor beta chain is a study of spatial heterogeneity in lung cancer. Whole-study findings and limits: Alpha and beta chain coverage of tumor T cells was estimated at about 7% and 13%, respectively. Tracking of tumor mutation counts was seen in expanded intratumoral alpha and beta TCR counts.

Time point indicated: sample taken at primary tumor resection. Every TCR cDNA molecule bore a unique molecular identifier. TCRdb reanalysed the 5' RACE reads using MiXCR and keeps one entry per CDR3 protein. The data show some 2,000 distinct CDR3 sequences, with about 7.7% seen just once and approximately 22% held by the top ten. The CDR3 loop spans 13 amino acids. Trimming stripped 3 bases from V and 5 bases from J, with 13 bases between. Germline assignment: CDR1 DFQATT and CDR2 SNEGSKA (reference sequence). In this sample, this clonotype turned up a few times. The antigen is unknown. This sample comprised lung tumor tissue, obtained at surgery. This receptor was identified in a male donor with early-stage non-small cell lung cancer. The chain has TRBV20-1 and TRBJ2-5, with unresolved D. The CDR3 nucleotides are TGCAGTGCTAGTAGTCGTCGAAGGGAGACCCAGTACTTC. It translates to CSASSRRRETQYF.